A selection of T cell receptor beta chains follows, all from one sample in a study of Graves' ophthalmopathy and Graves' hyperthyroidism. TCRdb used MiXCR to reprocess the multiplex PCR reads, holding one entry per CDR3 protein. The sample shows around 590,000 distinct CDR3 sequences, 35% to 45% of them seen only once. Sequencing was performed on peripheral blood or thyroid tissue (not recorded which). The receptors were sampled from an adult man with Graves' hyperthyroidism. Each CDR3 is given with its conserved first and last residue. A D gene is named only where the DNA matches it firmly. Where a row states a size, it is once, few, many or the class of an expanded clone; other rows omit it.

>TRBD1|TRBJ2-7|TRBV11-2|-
CASSLPGTGVVEQYF
TGTGCCAGCAGCTTGCCCGGGACAGGGGTCGTCGAGCAGTACTTC
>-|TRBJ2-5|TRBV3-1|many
CASRRPGVETQYF
TGTGCCAGCAGACGCCCAGGCGTTGAGACCCAGTACTTC
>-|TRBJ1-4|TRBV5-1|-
CASSPRVDEKLFF
TGTGCCAGCAGCCCCAGGGTAGATGAAAAACTGTTTTTT
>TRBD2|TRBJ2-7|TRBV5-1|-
CASKEAGREDEQYF
TGCGCCAGCAAAGAAGCGGGGCGAGAGGACGAGCAGTACTTC
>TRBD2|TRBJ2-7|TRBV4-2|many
CASSQGAVRTRTYEQYF
TGTGCCAGCAGCCAAGGAGCCGTCAGGACTAGGACCTACGAGCAGTACTTC
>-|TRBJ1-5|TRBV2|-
CASSHVFKGNQPQHF
TGTGCCAGCAGTCATGTTTTCAAAGGCAATCAGCCCCAGCATTTT
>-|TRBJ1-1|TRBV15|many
CATSRDPGPEAFF
TGTGCCACCAGCAGAGACCCCGGACCTGAAGCTTTCTTT
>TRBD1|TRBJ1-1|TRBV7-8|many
CASSPGTGKMNTEAFF
TGTGCCAGCAGCCCTGGGACAGGGAAGATGAACACTGAAGCTTTCTTT
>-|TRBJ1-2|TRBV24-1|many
CATSDPRTVDYGYTF
TGTGCCACCAGTGATCCCCGGACAGTAGACTATGGCTACACCTTC
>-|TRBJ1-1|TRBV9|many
CASSPHTEAFF
TGTGCCAGCAGCCCCCACACTGAAGCTTTCTTT
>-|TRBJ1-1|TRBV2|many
CASSVTGSYTEAFF
TGTGCCAGCAGTGTAACAGGGTCGTACACTGAAGCTTTCTTT
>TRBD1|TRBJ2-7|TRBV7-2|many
CASRLGQARGVYEQYF
TGTGCCAGCAGGTTAGGACAGGCCCGGGGCGTATACGAGCAGTACTTC
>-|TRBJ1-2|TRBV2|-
CASRRGAGHYGYTF
TGTGCCAGCAGGCGGGGGGCAGGACACTATGGCTACACCTTC
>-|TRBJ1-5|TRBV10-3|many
CAISEESTFNQPQHF
TGTGCCATCAGTGAGGAAAGTACATTCAATCAGCCCCAGCATTTT
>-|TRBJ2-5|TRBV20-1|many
CSARDFQETQYF
TGCAGTGCTAGGGACTTCCAAGAGACCCAGTACTTC
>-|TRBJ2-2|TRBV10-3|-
CASSYSNRVKNTGELFF
TGTGCCAGCAGTTACTCCAACAGGGTGAAGAACACCGGGGAGCTGTTTTTT
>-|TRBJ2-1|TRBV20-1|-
CSAPTGPYNEQFF
TGCAGTGCTCCAACCGGACCGTACAATGAGCAGTTCTTC
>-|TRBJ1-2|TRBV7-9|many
CASSLDEGRDYGYTF
TGTGCCAGCAGCTTAGACGAAGGGCGGGACTATGGCTACACCTTC
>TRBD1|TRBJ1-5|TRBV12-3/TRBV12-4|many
CASSQTGGRQPQHF
TGTGCCAGCAGCCAAACAGGGGGCAGGCAGCCCCAGCATTTT
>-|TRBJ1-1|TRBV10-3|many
CAISERDFTEAFF
TGTGCCATCAGTGAAAGGGATTTCACTGAAGCTTTCTTT
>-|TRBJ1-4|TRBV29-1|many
CSVGGRLSEKLFF
TGCAGCGTGGGGGGACGCCTATCCGAAAAACTGTTTTTT
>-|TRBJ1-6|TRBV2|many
CASIGRDVGPNSPLHF
TGTGCCAGCATTGGAAGGGATGTCGGACCTAATTCACCCCTCCACTTT
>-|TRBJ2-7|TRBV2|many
CASSESGTSGYEQYF
TGTGCCAGCAGTGAATCCGGGACATCAGGCTACGAGCAGTACTTC
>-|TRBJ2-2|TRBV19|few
CASSIELTGELFF
TGTGCCAGTAGTATCGAGCTTACCGGGGAGCTGTTTTTT
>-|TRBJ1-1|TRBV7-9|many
CASSPPSRVSPEAFF
TGTGCCAGCAGCCCTCCTAGCAGGGTATCCCCTGAAGCTTTCTTT
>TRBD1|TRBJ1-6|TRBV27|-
CASSFLTGTGDNSPLHF
TGTGCCAGCAGTTTCCTCACCGGGACAGGGGATAATTCACCCCTCCACTTT
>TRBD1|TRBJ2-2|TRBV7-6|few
CASSRDRGDTGELFF
TGTGCCAGCTCTCGCGACAGGGGAGACACCGGGGAGCTGTTTTTT
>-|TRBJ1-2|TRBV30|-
CAWSGSGLRFGYTF
TGTGCCTGGAGTGGGTCAGGGCTTAGGTTTGGCTACACCTTC
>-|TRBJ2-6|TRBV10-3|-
CATRERSGANVLTF
TGTGCCACCAGGGAACGCTCTGGGGCCAACGTCCTGACTTTC
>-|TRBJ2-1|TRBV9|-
CASSGPGPYNEQFF
TGTGCCAGCAGCGGCCCCGGACCCTACAATGAGCAGTTCTTC
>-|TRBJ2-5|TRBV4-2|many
CASSQVGVQGGGTQYF
TGTGCCAGCAGCCAAGTCGGGGTCCAGGGGGGTGGGACCCAGTACTTC
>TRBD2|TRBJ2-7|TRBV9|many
CASSVVAGAEQYF
TGTGCCAGCAGCGTAGTAGCGGGAGCCGAGCAGTACTTC
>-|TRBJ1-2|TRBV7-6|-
CASSLASGTTGVGYTF
TGTGCCAGCAGCTTGGCTAGCGGGACAACAGGAGTTGGCTACACCTTC
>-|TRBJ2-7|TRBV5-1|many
CASSLNPVYEQYF
TGCGCCAGCAGCTTGAATCCCGTTTACGAGCAGTACTTC
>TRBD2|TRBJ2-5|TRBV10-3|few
CARTSSFKREVIRETQYF
TGTGCCAGAACGAGTAGTTTTAAGCGGGAGGTTATTCGAGAGACCCAGTACTTC
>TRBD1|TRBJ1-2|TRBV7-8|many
CASSKPQGDGYTF
TGTGCCAGCAGCAAACCTCAGGGGGACGGCTACACCTTC
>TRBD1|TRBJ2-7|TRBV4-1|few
CASSQGDRGLSEQYF
TGCGCCAGCAGCCAAGGGGACAGGGGTCTAAGTGAGCAGTACTTC
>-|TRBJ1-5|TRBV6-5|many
CASSYSQGSNQPQHF
TGTGCCAGCAGTTACTCGCAGGGTAGCAATCAGCCCCAGCATTTT
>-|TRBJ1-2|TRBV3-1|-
CASSQLGQNGGYTF
TGTGCCAGCAGCCAGCTCGGGCAGAACGGTGGCTACACCTTC
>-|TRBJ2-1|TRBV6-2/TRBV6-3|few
CASTIPGLDYNEQFF
TGTGCCAGCACCATCCCGGGGCTAGACTACAATGAGCAGTTCTTC
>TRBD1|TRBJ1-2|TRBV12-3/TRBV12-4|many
CASRKTGRLNYGYTF
TGTGCCAGCAGAAAGACAGGGCGCCTTAACTATGGCTACACCTTC
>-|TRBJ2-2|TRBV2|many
CASSGGELFF
TGTGCCAGCAGTGGCGGGGAGCTGTTTTTT
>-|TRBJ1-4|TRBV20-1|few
CSARDDIRVREKLFF
TGCAGTGCTAGAGACGACATAAGGGTGAGAGAAAAACTGTTTTTT
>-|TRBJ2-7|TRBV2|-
CASNGHHYEQYF
TGTGCCAGCAATGGACACCACTACGAGCAGTACTTC
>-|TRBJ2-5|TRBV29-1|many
CSVAGALGETQYF
TGCAGCGTTGCAGGGGCTCTAGGAGAGACCCAGTACTTC
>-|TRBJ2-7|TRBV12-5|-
CASGRDGGRNEQYF
TGTGCTAGTGGTCGGGACGGCGGTAGGAACGAGCAGTACTTC
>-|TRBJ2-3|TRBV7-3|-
CASSLMPGTNTDTQYF
TGTGCCAGCAGCTTAATGCCCGGGACAAACACAGATACGCAGTATTTT
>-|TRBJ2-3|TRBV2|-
CASSSEGLSLGTQYF
TGTGCCAGCAGCAGTGAGGGATTATCCCTAGGTACGCAGTATTTT
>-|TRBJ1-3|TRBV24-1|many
CATSDLQVDAGNTIYF
TGTGCCACCAGTGATTTGCAAGTAGACGCTGGAAACACCATATATTTT
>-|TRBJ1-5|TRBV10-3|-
CASRDHSNQPQHF
TGTGCCAGCAGGGACCATAGCAATCAGCCCCAGCATTTT
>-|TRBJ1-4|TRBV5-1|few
CASSQVSPKLRATNEKLFF
TGCGCCAGCAGCCAAGTTAGTCCAAAGCTGCGAGCAACTAATGAAAAACTGTTTTTT
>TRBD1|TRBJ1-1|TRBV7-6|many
CASSLGRQGATEAFF
TGTGCCAGCAGCTTAGGCCGACAGGGGGCAACTGAAGCTTTCTTT
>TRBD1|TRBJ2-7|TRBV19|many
CASTRDSTAYEQYF
TGTGCCAGTACTAGGGACAGTACAGCCTACGAGCAGTACTTC
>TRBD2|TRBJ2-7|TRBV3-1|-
CASSQHGRPYEQYF
TGTGCCAGCAGCCAACACGGGAGGCCCTACGAGCAGTACTTC
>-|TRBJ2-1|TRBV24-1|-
CATSDSDREQFF
TGTGCCACCAGTGACTCAGACAGGGAGCAGTTCTTC